Each of the 25 T cell receptor beta chains below was sequenced from the same sample in a study of blood T cell repertoires in COVID-19. Method: immunoSEQ multiplex PCR; TCRdb's copy keeps in-frame clones and lacks some. Among about 88,000 clones listed, around nine tenths were seen once. Material for sequencing was peripheral blood. All receptors derive from an elderly woman with acute or convalescent COVID-19.

The chain joins TRBV4-3 to TRBJ1-2; D not certain. There are 14 residues in the CDR3. The V gene lost 6 bases and the J gene lost 4 bases, with 15 bases spanning the gap. From germline, CDR1 is LGHNA and CDR2 YSLEER. The CDR3 coding sequence is TGCGCCAGCAGGGAGGAGGGTGTCAGCTATGGCTACACCTTC. Translating gives CASREEGVSYGYTF.

This clone was recorded once. The chain recombines TRBV7-2 with TRBJ2-3; TRBD2 matches at 7 bases. Looked up from germline, CDR1 is SGHTA and CDR2 is FQGNSA. The trim removed 0 bases at V and 0 bases at J, leaving 0 bases unmatched. This CDR3 has 15 residues. CDR3 in amino acids: CASSLASGSTDTQYF. CDR3 nucleotides: TGTGCCAGCAGCTTAGCTAGCGGGAGCACAGATACGCAGTATTTT.

This clone was counted between two and nine times. This rearrangement joins TRBV6-1 to TRBJ1-5; unclear D gene. V dropped 0 bases and J dropped 2 bases, with 23 bases sitting between them. This CDR3 contains 20 residues. Germline V gene sequence: CDR1 MNHNS, CDR2 SASEGT. In nucleotides, the CDR3 is TGTGCCAGCAGTGAAGCCTTCGTGGGCTCTTCACGTATCGGCAATCAGCCCCAGCATTTT. Its translation is CASSEAFVGSSRIGNQPQHF.

This clone was seen more than once but under ten times. This chain links TRBV7-2 with TRBJ2-4; 8 bases match TRBD2. V dropped 5 bases and J dropped 4; count of bases not matched to a gene: 7. From germline, CDR1 is SGHTA and CDR2 FQGNSA. This CDR3 is built from 15 residues. CDR3: CASSPGGGLKNIQYF. CDR3 sequence (DNA): TGTGCCAGCAGCCCCGGGGGGGGACTGAAAAACATTCAGTACTTC.

The chain joins TRBV5-1 to TRBJ2-3, with D perhaps matching TRBD2 (6 bases). CDR3 size: 13 residues. The germline gives CDR1 SGHRS, CDR2 YFSETQ. Trimming took 3 bases from V and 2 from J, leaving 7 bases between them. DNA of the CDR3: TGCGCCAGCAGCTGGGGACTCACAGATACGCAGTATTTT. It encodes CASSWGLTDTQYF.

The CDR3 spells CATCRQSNTGELFF. Written as DNA, the CDR3 is TGTGCCACCTGCAGACAGTCGAACACCGGGGAGCTGTTTTTT. V is TRBV6-5 and J is TRBJ2-2; D possibly corresponds to TRBD1 (5 bases). With 10 bases removed from V and 0 bases from J, the gap between germline ends came to 12 bases. CDR1 is MNHEY, CDR2 SVGAGI, per germline. This CDR3 contains 14 residues.

The J gene is TRBJ1-6, the V gene TRBV6-2 or TRBV6-3, with D perhaps TRBD1 (5 bases). The V gene's germline CDR1 is MNHEY and CDR2 SVGEGT. The CDR3 is 15 amino acids. Trimming left V 1 base short and J 5 bases short, with 9 bases between. The CDR3 DNA reads TGTGCCAGCAGTTACTTAGGAGGGGATAATTCACCCCTCCACTTT. Translation gives CASSYLGGDNSPLHF.

The genes are TRBV27 and TRBJ2-1; 7 nucleotides align to TRBD2. This CDR3 contains 13 residues. From germline, CDR1 is MNHEY and CDR2 SMNVEV (reference sequence). Trimming removed 6 bases from V and 2 bases from J; junction bases left unmatched: 1. CDR3 amino acids: CASSRGAYNEQFF. CDR3 in DNA: TGTGCCAGCAGCCGGGGGGCCTACAATGAGCAGTTCTTC.

This clone was observed a single time. In DNA, the CDR3 is TGTGCCAGCAGAAGGAGCACCGATAATTCACCCCTCCACTTT. As protein: CASRRSTDNSPLHF. This rearrangement joins TRBV5-5 to TRBJ1-6, with unresolved D. CDR1 and CDR2 (germline): SGHKS, YYEKEE (reference sequence). V lost 5 bases to trimming and J lost 5 bases, with 11 bases between them. The CDR3 extends over 14 amino acids. The complete variable domain, with remaining parts taken from reference TRBV5-5 and TRBJ1-6, reads DAGVTQSPTHLIKTRGQQVTLRCSPISGHKSVSWYQQVLGQGPQFIFQYYEKEERGRGNFPDRFSARQFPNYSSELNVNALLLGDSALYLCASRRSTDNSPLHFGNGTRLTVT.

The V and J genes are TRBV7-3 and TRBJ1-1; 7 bases are shared with TRBD1. The CDR3 is made up of 13 amino acids. Trimming cost V 5 bases and J 3 bases; bases outside gene matches: 3. Germline CDR1 reads SGHTA; CDR2 reads FQGTGA. CDR3 amino acids: CASSAQGDTEAFF. CDR3 DNA sequence: TGTGCCAGCAGCGCTCAGGGGGACACTGAAGCTTTCTTT.

The rearrangement uses TRBV19 and TRBJ2-2; a weak D match, TRBD2 (6 bases). Between the trimmed V and J ends, which lost 1 base and 5 bases, there was a span of 14 bases. In germline, CDR1 is LNHDA, CDR2 SQIVND (reference sequence). The CDR3 covers 16 residues. The CDR3 is CASSIGRGWGTGELFF. CDR3 DNA sequence: TGTGCCAGTAGTATAGGGAGGGGATGGGGAACCGGGGAGCTGTTTTTT. The full variable domain, completed using reference TRBV19 and TRBJ2-2, is DGGITQSPKYLFRKEGQNVTLSCEQNLNHDAMYWYRQDPGQGLRLIYYSQIVNDFQKGDIAEGYSVSREKKESFPLTVTSAQKNPTAFYLCASSIGRGWGTGELFFGEGSRLTVL.

DNA of the CDR3: TGTGCCACCAGTCTAGGGGCTAGCGAGTACAATGAGCAGTTCTTC. This codes for CATSLGASEYNEQFF. The chain uses TRBV24-1 and TRBJ2-1; the D gene is possibly TRBD2 (6 bases). The CDR3 runs to 15 residues. Germline V CDR1 and CDR2: KGHDR, SFDVKD. The ends were cut back, 6 bases at V and 4 bases at J, with 15 bases in the middle.

The chain employs TRBV27 and TRBJ2-7; 13 bases are shared with TRBD2. The CDR3 contains 15 residues. Trimming took 6 bases from V and 2 from J; bases not matched to a gene: 4. The germline CDR1 and CDR2 sequences are MNHEY and SMNVEV (reference sequence). For the CDR3, the DNA is TGTGCCAGCAGGACCGGGACTAGCGGGACCTACGAGCAGTACTTC. Its translation: CASRTGTSGTYEQYF.

This chain uses TRBV7-8 with TRBJ1-5, with D unclear. Trimming pared 1 base from V and 7 bases from J, leaving 8 bases between. The CDR3 runs to 13 residues. Germline values: CDR1 SGHVS, CDR2 FQNEAQ. The CDR3 nucleotides are TGTGCCAGCAGCTTAGTGGAGGGCCAGCCCCAGCATTTT. It specifies CASSLVEGQPQHF.

The V gene is TRBV6-5, the J gene TRBJ1-2, with a possible D match to TRBD1 (6 bases). CDR1 and CDR2 from the germline V gene are MNHEY and SVGAGI. Trimming stripped 9 bases from V and 4 bases from J, with 15 bases between. The CDR3 spans 13 residues. The CDR3 DNA reads as TGTGCCAGTCGAAGGGACAATCCCTATGGCTACACCTTC. It is translated as CASRRDNPYGYTF.

This clone appeared a single time. The J gene is TRBJ2-1, the V gene TRBV30; 10 bases line up with TRBD2. Germline V gene sequence: CDR1 GTSNPN, CDR2 SVGIG (reference sequence). J lost 7 bases, V lost 6 bases, and 9 bases had no gene match. This CDR3 comprises 14 residues. CDR3 amino acids: CACRAGGGKNEQFF. The CDR3 DNA reads TGTGCCTGTAGAGCGGGAGGGGGGAAGAATGAGCAGTTCTTC.

The chain joins TRBV7-2 to TRBJ1-2, with D possibly TRBD1 on 5 matching bases. V was trimmed by 2 bases and J by 10 bases, leaving 8 bases between them. The length of the CDR3 is 11 residues. Germline CDR1 reads SGHTA; CDR2 reads FQGNSA. This CDR3 is CASSLSGIYTF. The CDR3 DNA is TGTGCCAGCAGCTTATCAGGGATCTACACCTTC.

The chain combines TRBV7-8 with TRBJ2-7, with D possibly TRBD2 on 5 matching bases. V shed 5 bases and J shed 1 base, with 12 bases lying between them. CDR3 length: 14 residues. Germline values: CDR1 SGHVS, CDR2 FQNEAQ. The CDR3 DNA reads as TGTGCCAGCAGCCGAGGATGGACTTCCTACGAGCAGTACTTC. It encodes CASSRGWTSYEQYF.

This clone was seen only once. This chain connects TRBV2 to TRBJ2-7; a possible D gene is TRBD1 (7 bases). The CDR3 runs 14 residues. Looked up from germline, CDR1 is SNHLY and CDR2 is FYNNEI. V was trimmed by 6 bases and J by 4 bases, leaving 16 bases between them. This chain's CDR3 is CASRFQGGQYEQYF. In DNA, the CDR3 is TGTGCCAGCAGGTTCCAGGGGGGTCAATACGAGCAGTACTTC.

This clone was picked up a small number of times. The rearrangement joins TRBV6-5 to TRBJ2-7; D is possibly TRBD1 (6 bases). Germline lookup yields CDR1 MNHEY and CDR2 SVGAGI. This CDR3 is 15 amino acids long. Deletions cut 6 bases from V and 2 bases from J, with 17 bases between. CDR3 nucleotide sequence: TGTGCCAGCAGACGCACCCGGCAGGGGACCTACGAGCAGTACTTC. Encoded protein: CASRRTRQGTYEQYF.

V gene TRBV6-6 combines with J gene TRBJ2-7, with 9 positions matching TRBD1. Trimming at V came to 4 bases and at J to 4 bases, leaving 8 bases not matched to a gene. This CDR3 comprises 15 residues. Per germline, CDR1 MNHNY and CDR2 SVGAGI (reference sequence). The DNA for the CDR3 is TGTGCCAGCAGTTTGGCGGGACAGGGATCTTACGAGCAGTACTTC. It specifies CASSLAGQGSYEQYF.

The chain is built from TRBV6-5 and TRBJ1-2, with D tentatively TRBD1 (6 bases). There are 11 residues in the CDR3. Germline V gene lookup returns CDR1 MNHEY and CDR2 SVGAGI. The V end lost 7 bases, the J end lost 7 bases, and 10 bases lay between the germline ends. In DNA form, the CDR3 reads TGTGCCAGCAACTCGGACAGTGGCTACACCTTC. Translating it yields CASNSDSGYTF.

The gene calls are TRBV30 and TRBJ1-5; D unresolved. V gave up 0 bases and J gave up 2 bases, with 8 bases separating them. The CDR3 has 14 residues. Per germline, CDR1 GTSNPN and CDR2 SVGIG (reference sequence). The CDR3: CAWSVHGGNQPQHF. CDR3 bases: TGTGCCTGGAGTGTACACGGGGGCAATCAGCCCCAGCATTTT.

This sequence joins TRBV7-9 and TRBJ2-7; 10 bases line up with TRBD1. The V segment lost 2 bases and the J segment 1 base; nucleotides outside the gene matches: 5. CDR3 size: 16 residues. CDR1 and CDR2 from the germline V gene are SEHNR and FQNEAQ (reference sequence). CDR3 nucleotides: TGTGCCAGCAGCTTACACCTGGGACAGGGGTCCTACGAGCAGTACTTC. Translated: CASSLHLGQGSYEQYF.

J is TRBJ1-2 and V is TRBV7-8; D is undetermined. Trimming took 1 base from V and 1 from J, leaving 10 bases between them. The CDR3 sequence is 15 residues long. Germline-derived CDR1 and CDR2 are SGHVS and FQNEAQ. The CDR3 sequence: CASSLGGAFNYGYTF. CDR3 sequence (DNA): TGTGCCAGCAGCTTAGGAGGCGCCTTTAACTATGGCTACACCTTC. The variable domain in full, completed from reference TRBV7-8 and TRBJ1-2, reads GAGVSQSPRYKVAKRGQDVALRCDPISGHVSLFWYQQALGQGPEFLTYFQNEAQLDKSGLPSDRFFAERPEGSVSTLKIQRTQQEDSAVYLCASSLGGAFNYGYTFGSGTRLTVV.